Sequencing of this TCR beta chain was carried out in a study of cytomegalovirus exposure and HLA in healthy donors. Study-wide background: Unique TCR beta sequences numbering about 100 million came from around 180 million T cells in an earlier analysis. Findings and limits, study-wide: Relative to equally common others, HLA-associated TCR beta chains showed greater clonal expansion in a later analysis. When presence/absence was analysed, sequencing depth was taken to be roughly uniform across donors.

To note about this clone: Its antigen remains unidentified.

The PCR ran on 60 Vbeta and 13 Jbeta primers. In the source study's methods: It was a later analysis that counted some 80 million unique TCR beta chains, of which some 9.9 million were shared. Profiling relied on immunoSEQ multiplex PCR, and the TCRdb table lists in-frame clones only, not all of them. V and J calls and clone size are copied from that table; D and trimming were computed from the DNA. The top ten hold more than 7% of the sample, which has about 50,000 clones, around 80% seen once. The source material was PBMCs. The clonotype was recovered from a man aged 25-45 years in good health and CMV-seropositive.

DNA for the CDR3: TGTGCCAGCAGGTCCAGGGGGATGGCCTATGGCTACACCTTC. Translation gives CASRSRGMAYGYTF. This chain links TRBV5-6 with TRBJ1-2; TRBD1 matches 7 bases. With V trimmed by 5 bases and J by 4 bases, 8 bases remained unmatched. Germline V gives CDR1 SGHDT, CDR2 YYEEEE. This CDR3 has 14 amino acids.